Shown below are 2 T cell receptor beta chains from a single sample sequenced in a study of cytomegalovirus exposure and HLA in healthy donors. Primers included in the PCR were 60 Vbeta and 13 Jbeta primers. This table comes from immunoSEQ multiplex PCR, and its TCRdb copy is limited to in-frame clones, with some not included. The data hold fewer than 200,000 clones, with approximately 80% observed a single time. Sequencing used PBMCs. The receptors shown here come from a man aged 25 to 40 in good health and CMV-seronegative.

The chain carries TRBV5-1 and TRBJ1-2; D might be TRBD1 (5 bases). The V gene lost 0 bases and the J gene lost 0 bases, with 6 bases spanning the gap. Germline CDR1 is SGHRS and CDR2 is YFSETQ. The CDR3 runs 14 residues. The DNA for the CDR3 is TGCGCCAGCAGCTTGGCAGGGTCTAACTATGGCTACACCTTC. Residues: CASSLAGSNYGYTF.

The chain links TRBV4-2 to TRBJ2-7, with 8 bases that match TRBD2. The CDR3 is 16 amino acids. With V trimmed by 1 base and J by 2 bases, 7 bases remained unmatched. Germline V gives CDR1 LGHNA, CDR2 YNFKEQ. The CDR3 here is CASSQAGYGGAYEQYF. The DNA for the CDR3 is TGTGCCAGCAGCCAAGCCGGGTACGGGGGGGCCTACGAGCAGTACTTC.